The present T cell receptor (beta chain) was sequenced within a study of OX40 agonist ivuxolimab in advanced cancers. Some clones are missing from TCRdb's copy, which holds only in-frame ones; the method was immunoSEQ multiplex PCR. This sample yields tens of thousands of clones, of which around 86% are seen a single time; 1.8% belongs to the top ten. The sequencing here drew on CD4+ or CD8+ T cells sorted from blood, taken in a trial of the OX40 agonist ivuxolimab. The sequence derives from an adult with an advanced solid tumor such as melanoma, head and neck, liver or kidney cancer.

The CDR3: CASSYGESNEKLFF. The CDR3 bases are TGTGCCAGCAGTTACGGGGAGTCTAATGAAAAACTGTTTTTT. The rearrangement uses TRBV6-5 and TRBJ1-4; no clear D gene. Trimming pared 2 bases from V and 3 bases from J, leaving 7 bases between. From germline, CDR1 is MNHEY and CDR2 SVGAGI. The length of the CDR3 is 14 residues.